The T cell receptor (beta chain) under discussion was sequenced for a study of T cells in Graves' hyperthyroidism and ophthalmopathy. Across the whole study: Specimen type is peripheral blood, collected at initial diagnosis prior to any treatment.

Comments on this clonotype: What it binds is unknown.

Individuals with ophthalmopathy presented a Clinical Activity Score of at least 3, a NOSPECS grade of at least 4 and a duration under 3 months. Study results and limitations: In validation, the model predicted ophthalmopathy. These predictions came a median roughly six months before onset. Most thyroid clonotypes expanded above 0.001 appeared in blood too.

Germline loops: CDR1 MNHEY, CDR2 SMNVEV (reference sequence). This CDR3 has 13 amino acids. V was shortened by 3 bases and J by 8 bases, with 11 bases between the two germline ends. Regions amplified from RNA transcripts were the TCR beta CDR3 regions. First-round RT-PCR of the TCR CDR3 relied on the HTBI primer set. TCRdb ran MiXCR on the multiplex PCR reads and lists one entry per CDR3 protein. The sample carries around 600,000 distinct CDR3 sequences, more than 12% recorded once. Specimen: blood. V gene TRBV27 combines with J gene TRBJ2-1, with D perhaps matching TRBD2 (5 bases). The receptor was derived from a woman aged 50 to 60 with Graves' ophthalmopathy. The CDR3: CASSFSSIHEQFF. DNA for the CDR3: TGTGCCAGCAGTTTCTCTAGCATCCATGAGCAGTTCTTC.